Shown below are 2 T cell receptor beta chains from a single sample sequenced in a study of blood T cell repertoires in COVID-19. Measured with immunoSEQ multiplex PCR; TCRdb has only the in-frame clones, and not every one. Seen here are around 400,000 clones, around nine tenths observed once, and the top ten hold 1.4% to 1.5%. Sequenced input: PBMCs or T cells enriched from blood (not recorded which). The receptors originated from a woman in her late teens or twenties who had been exposed to COVID-19.

The chain carries TRBV6-5 and TRBJ1-2; tentatively, D is TRBD1 (6 bases). V was clipped by 4 bases and J by 8 bases, with 11 bases between them. This CDR3 region has 12 residues. CDR1 and CDR2 from the germline V gene are MNHEY and SVGAGI. For the CDR3, the DNA is TGTGCCAGCAGTTTAACAGGGATCGGCTACACCTTC. Residues: CASSLTGIGYTF.

The chain links TRBV7-8 to TRBJ2-1; TRBD1 aligns across 8 bases. The CDR3 runs 14 residues. Germline V gene lookup returns CDR1 SGHVS and CDR2 FQNEAQ. V dropped 2 bases and J dropped 8; count of bases not matched to a gene: 5. The CDR3 DNA sequence: TGTGCCAGCAGCTTAAGCAGGGGGCACGATGAGCAGTTCTTC. This gives the protein CASSLSRGHDEQFF.